These T cell receptor beta chains were read from a single sample in a study of Graves' ophthalmopathy and Graves' hyperthyroidism. TCRdb re-analysed the multiplex PCR reads in MiXCR, keeping a single row per CDR3 protein. The data show a few hundred thousand distinct CDR3 sequences, approximately 21% seen once. Sequencing used peripheral blood. These receptors came from a woman younger than 30 with stable Graves' hyperthyroidism. Each CDR3 is given with its conserved first and last residue. Fields, in order: clone size, V gene, D gene, J gene, CDR3 protein, CDR3 DNA. D genes are given only for firm matches. Rows may omit the clone size; those that give it use once, few, many or a size class.

clone_size: .; v_call: TRBV15; d_call: TRBD2; j_call: TRBJ2-7; cdr3_aa: CATGGTSGNEQYF; cdr3_nt: TGTGCCACTGGGGGGACTAGCGGGAACGAGCAGTACTTC
clone_size: few; v_call: TRBV29-1; d_call: .; j_call: TRBJ2-7; cdr3_aa: CSVARGLDEQYF; cdr3_nt: TGCAGCGTTGCGCGGGGGCTTGACGAGCAGTACTTC
clone_size: many; v_call: TRBV5-4; d_call: .; j_call: TRBJ1-1; cdr3_aa: CASSLWAMNTEAFF; cdr3_nt: TGTGCCAGCAGCTTATGGGCCATGAACACTGAAGCTTTCTTT
clone_size: many; v_call: TRBV7-3; d_call: .; j_call: TRBJ2-5; cdr3_aa: CASGLGGQETQYF; cdr3_nt: TGTGCCAGCGGTCTCGGGGGCCAAGAGACCCAGTACTTC
clone_size: many; v_call: TRBV10-3; d_call: .; j_call: TRBJ1-2; cdr3_aa: CAISESIGHGYTF; cdr3_nt: TGTGCCATCAGTGAGTCGATAGGGCATGGCTACACCTTC
clone_size: many; v_call: TRBV7-2; d_call: .; j_call: TRBJ1-3; cdr3_aa: CASSLAGYGNTIYF; cdr3_nt: TGTGCCAGCAGCTTAGCGGGTTATGGAAACACCATATATTTT
clone_size: .; v_call: TRBV6-1; d_call: .; j_call: TRBJ1-1; cdr3_aa: CASRQTGGNTEAFF; cdr3_nt: TGTGCCAGCAGACAGACCGGGGGAAACACTGAAGCTTTCTTT
clone_size: .; v_call: TRBV18; d_call: TRBD1; j_call: TRBJ2-6; cdr3_aa: CASSTRQGSGANVLTF; cdr3_nt: TGTGCCAGCTCAACGCGACAGGGGTCTGGGGCCAACGTCCTGACTTTC
clone_size: many; v_call: TRBV12-3/TRBV12-4; d_call: TRBD2; j_call: TRBJ2-6; cdr3_aa: CATRGGVSGANVLTF; cdr3_nt: TGTGCCACCCGGGGGGGGGTCTCTGGGGCCAACGTCCTGACTTTC
clone_size: many; v_call: TRBV7-2; d_call: .; j_call: TRBJ2-7; cdr3_aa: CASSPRGGPVGGYEQYF; cdr3_nt: TGTGCCAGCAGCCCACGGGGAGGACCCGTCGGTGGCTACGAGCAGTACTTC
clone_size: many; v_call: TRBV6-5; d_call: TRBD2; j_call: TRBJ2-5; cdr3_aa: CASSYGGGGQETQYF; cdr3_nt: TGTGCCAGCAGTTACGGTGGCGGGGGGCAGGAGACCCAGTACTTC
clone_size: many; v_call: TRBV7-9; d_call: TRBD2; j_call: TRBJ2-2; cdr3_aa: CASSREGRYGELFF; cdr3_nt: TGTGCCAGCTCCCGGGAGGGCCGGTACGGGGAGCTGTTTTTT
clone_size: many; v_call: TRBV5-5; d_call: .; j_call: TRBJ2-7; cdr3_aa: CASSLRVGLPPAEQYF; cdr3_nt: TGTGCCAGCAGCTTAAGAGTGGGACTCCCACCGGCCGAGCAGTACTTC
clone_size: .; v_call: TRBV6-2/TRBV6-3; d_call: .; j_call: TRBJ1-1; cdr3_aa: CASTDGSMNSEAFF; cdr3_nt: TGTGCCAGCACCGATGGTAGCATGAACTCTGAAGCTTTCTTT
clone_size: many; v_call: TRBV27; d_call: .; j_call: TRBJ1-1; cdr3_aa: CASSLVKDTEAFF; cdr3_nt: TGTGCCAGCAGTCTGGTCAAGGACACTGAAGCTTTCTTT
clone_size: .; v_call: TRBV6-5; d_call: .; j_call: TRBJ2-2; cdr3_aa: CASSYRKNTGELFF; cdr3_nt: TGTGCCAGCAGTTACCGGAAGAACACCGGGGAGCTGTTTTTT
clone_size: many; v_call: TRBV6-2/TRBV6-3; d_call: .; j_call: TRBJ2-4; cdr3_aa: CASSYSGNIQYF; cdr3_nt: TGTGCCAGCAGTTACTCAGGGAACATTCAGTACTTC
clone_size: many; v_call: TRBV24-1; d_call: .; j_call: TRBJ2-3; cdr3_aa: CATSDLGTDTDTQYF; cdr3_nt: TGTGCCACCAGTGATTTGGGGACCGACACAGATACGCAGTATTTT